This TCR beta chain was recovered during a study of T-cell reconstitution after alpha-beta-depleted transplantation in children. Unique molecular identifiers tagged the TCRbeta library. TCRdb reanalysed the PCR reads using MiXCR and keeps one entry per CDR3 protein. The top ten clones hold approximately 1% of a sample with roughly 590,000 distinct CDR3 sequences, roughly 17% of them seen once. With 4 bases clipped from V and 7 bases from J, the junction kept 2 bases outside the gene matches. Germline V gene data show CDR1 as GTSNPN and CDR2 as SVGIG (reference sequence). The CDR3 contains 11 residues.

V and J are TRBV30 and TRBJ1-2; 8 bases line up with TRBD1. The clonotype originates from a human donor who donated a stem cell graft to a child with acute myeloid leukemia. Source: PBMCs from the stem cell graft donor, taken from the stem cell graft. CDR3 sequence: CAWTGGSGYTF. Here the CDR3 DNA reads TGTGCCTGGACAGGGGGCTCTGGCTACACCTTC.